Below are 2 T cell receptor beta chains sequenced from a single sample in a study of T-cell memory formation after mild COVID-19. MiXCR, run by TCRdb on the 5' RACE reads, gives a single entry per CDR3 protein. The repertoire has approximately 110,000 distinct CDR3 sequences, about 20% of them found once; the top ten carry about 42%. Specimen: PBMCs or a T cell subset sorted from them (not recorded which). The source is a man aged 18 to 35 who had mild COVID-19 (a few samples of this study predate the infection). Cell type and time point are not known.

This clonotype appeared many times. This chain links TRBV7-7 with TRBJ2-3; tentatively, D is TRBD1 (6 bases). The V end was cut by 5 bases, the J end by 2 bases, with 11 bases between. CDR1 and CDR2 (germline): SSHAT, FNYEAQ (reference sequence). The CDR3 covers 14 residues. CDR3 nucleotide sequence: TGTGCCAGCAGCCAGGACAGTATCACAGATACGCAGTATTTT. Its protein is CASSQDSITDTQYF. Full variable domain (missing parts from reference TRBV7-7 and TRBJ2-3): GAGVSQSPRYKVTKRGQDVTLRCDPISSHATLYWYQQALGQGPEFLTYFNYEAQPDKSGLPSDRFSAERPEGSISTLTIQRTEQRDSAMYRCASSQDSITDTQYFGPGTRLTVL.

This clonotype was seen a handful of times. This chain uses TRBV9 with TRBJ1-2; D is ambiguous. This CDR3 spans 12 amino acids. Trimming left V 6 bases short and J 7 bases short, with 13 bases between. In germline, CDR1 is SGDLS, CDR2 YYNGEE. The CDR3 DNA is TGTGCCAGCAACGAGGGAGTTGCTGGCTACACCTTC. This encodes CASNEGVAGYTF.